Listed below are T cell receptor beta chains from one sample, sequenced in a study of response to subunit inactivated influenza vaccine. TCRdb used MiXCR to reprocess the RT-PCR reads, holding one entry per CDR3 protein. The sample contains under 500,000 distinct CDR3 sequences, approximately 11% of which appear only once. The sequencing used PBMCs from blood, collected 45 days after vaccination. These receptors were obtained from a man aged 50-59 years who received an inactivated influenza vaccine. The CDR3 runs from the conserved cysteine through the conserved F or W. Each record gives: CDR3 DNA, CDR3 protein, V gene, clone size, D gene, J gene. The D gene is left open where the match is weak. Some rows have no size entry. The others give once, few or many, or a class for an expanded clone.

TGTGCCAGCAGCCTCGGGGCCACCTACCGGGGACCATACGAGCAGTACTTC CASSLGATYRGPYEQYF TRBV28 few NA TRBJ2-7
TGCAGTGCTAATCGCAGGGACCCCTACGAGCAGTACTTC CSANRRDPYEQYF TRBV20-1 many NA TRBJ2-7
TGTGCCAGCAGCTTGCCTACCGGCACAGATACGCAGTATTTT CASSLPTGTDTQYF TRBV5-8 once NA TRBJ2-3
TGCAGTGCTAGAGATCCCCGGACTAGCGTTACCACCGGGGAGCTGTTTTTT CSARDPRTSVTTGELFF TRBV20-1 NA TRBD2 TRBJ2-2
TGTGCCAGCAGTTACGGGGGGACTAGCCCCGGGGAGCTGTTTTTT CASSYGGTSPGELFF TRBV6-5 NA TRBD2 TRBJ2-2
TGCGCCAGCAGCTCAGGACTAGCGGGATATGAGACCCAGTACTTC CASSSGLAGYETQYF TRBV5-1 few TRBD2 TRBJ2-5
TGCTGTGCTAGAAGCCCTTCGACGACTCTGTCTGTAATGAACACTGAAGCTTTCTTT CCARSPSTTLSVMNTEAFF TRBV20-1 NA NA TRBJ1-1
TGTGCCAGCAGCTGGGGACTAGCGGGAGGGGATGAGCAGTTCTTC CASSWGLAGGDEQFF TRBV7-9 NA TRBD2 TRBJ2-1
TGTGCCAGCAGCTTGGTAGGACAGGGAAACACCGGGGAGCTGTTTTTT CASSLVGQGNTGELFF TRBV5-6 NA TRBD1 TRBJ2-2
TGTGCCAGCAGCTTAGTGCAGGATGAGCAGTTCTTC CASSLVQDEQFF TRBV11-3 few NA TRBJ2-1
TGCGCCAGCAGCGTACCTGAGAGGACAGTAGCGAACACCGGGGAGCTGTTTTTT CASSVPERTVANTGELFF TRBV5-1 few NA TRBJ2-2
TGCAGTGCTAGAGATCCTTCGGGCCCATACAATGAGCAGTTCTTC CSARDPSGPYNEQFF TRBV20-1 few NA TRBJ2-1
TGCAGTGCTAGAGTCCTGCGACAAGAGACCCAGTACTTC CSARVLRQETQYF TRBV20-1 few NA TRBJ2-5